These 27 T cell receptor beta chains came from one sample sequenced in a study of technical replicates of blood from a few donors. TCRdb keeps only in-frame clones here, not all; method: immunoSEQ multiplex PCR. The repertoire includes 55,000 to 75,000 clones, roughly 95% of them detected once, and 2.5% to 3.5% sits in the top ten. The specimen sequenced was PBMCs. The receptors here all came from a human donor in good health. Some clones in this sample may be carry-over from other donors' samples.

This chain connects TRBV5-6 to TRBJ2-3, with 9 bases identical to TRBD2. Germline V CDR1 and CDR2: SGHDT, YYEEEE. With 0 bases clipped from V and 1 base from J, the junction kept 6 bases outside the gene matches. This CDR3 contains 17 residues. The CDR3 DNA reads as TGTGCCAGCAGCTTGGGGGTGGCTAGCGGGGGCACAGATACGCAGTATTTT. Its translation: CASSLGVASGGTDTQYF.

The rearrangement uses TRBV4-1 and TRBJ1-1; D is undetermined. This CDR3 has 15 amino acids. The germline V gene has CDR1 MGHRA and CDR2 YSYEKL. V lost 0 bases and J lost 2, with 10 bases in between. The DNA of the CDR3 is TGCGCCAGCAGCCAAGAATGGGCGGGAAACACTGAAGCTTTCTTT. Protein sequence: CASSQEWAGNTEAFF.

The J gene is TRBJ2-3, the V gene TRBV6-1; TRBD1 is a possible D gene (6 bases). Germline CDR1 is MNHNS and CDR2 is SASEGT. The CDR3 loop spans 14 amino acids. The ends were cut back, 8 bases at V and 1 base at J, with 13 bases in the middle. The CDR3 DNA follows: TGTGCCAGCCGACCTCGGACAGGCACAGATACGCAGTATTTT. It specifies CASRPRTGTDTQYF.

This clone has only a few counts. V usage is TRBV9 and J usage is TRBJ1-2; 9 bases are a match to TRBD1. The CDR3 has 19 residues. V shed 4 bases, J shed 0 bases, and the junction held 16 bases outside the gene matches. Germline assignment: CDR1 SGDLS and CDR2 YYNGEE. This CDR3 reads CASSTRGRDRDQANYGYTF. DNA for the CDR3: TGTGCCAGCAGCACGAGAGGAAGGGACAGGGATCAAGCTAACTATGGCTACACCTTC.

The chain links TRBV14 to TRBJ2-1, with 12 bases lining up with TRBD2. The CDR3 contains 16 residues. V lost 6 bases to trimming and J lost 7 bases; unmatched junction nucleotides: 10. Germline V gene data show CDR1 as SGHDN and CDR2 as FVKESK. DNA of the CDR3: TGTGCCAGCAGACCGACTAGCGGGAGTTTTTGGAATGAGCAGTTCTTC. Translating gives CASRPTSGSFWNEQFF.

The chain joins TRBV27 to TRBJ1-2, with 10 bases that match TRBD1. Trimming removed 0 bases from V and 4 bases from J; junction bases left unmatched: 5. This CDR3 is built from 16 residues. Germline V gene sequence: CDR1 MNHEY, CDR2 SMNVEV (reference sequence). CDR3 amino acids: CASSLSGTGALYGYTF. CDR3 coding DNA: TGTGCCAGCAGTTTATCCGGGACAGGGGCGCTCTATGGCTACACCTTC.

V usage is TRBV2 and J usage is TRBJ2-7; the D gene is possibly TRBD1 (6 bases). CDR1 and CDR2 from the germline V gene are SNHLY and FYNNEI. Deletions cut 7 bases from V and 6 bases from J, with 19 bases between. The CDR3 loop spans 14 amino acids. In DNA, the CDR3 is TGTGCCAGCAACCCGGACAGTCGAAACGGCGAGCAGTACTTC. The encoded protein is CASNPDSRNGEQYF.

The chain employs TRBV6-1 and TRBJ1-5; 12 nucleotides line up with TRBD1. This CDR3 region has 15 residues. The trim removed 6 bases at V and 3 bases at J, leaving 3 bases unmatched. Germline V gene data show CDR1 as MNHNS and CDR2 as SASEGT. The CDR3 spells CASRGTGGINQPQHF. CDR3 DNA sequence: TGTGCCAGCAGGGGGACAGGGGGCATCAATCAGCCCCAGCATTTT.

The J gene is TRBJ2-5, the V gene TRBV6-6, with a possible D match to TRBD2 (6 bases). Trimming cost V 7 bases and J 5 bases, with 14 bases left between them. The CDR3 loop spans 13 amino acids. Germline V gives CDR1 MNHNY, CDR2 SVGAGI (reference sequence). The CDR3 protein is CASNPRRGETQYF. DNA of the CDR3: TGTGCCAGCAACCCAAGGAGGGGTGAGACCCAGTACTTC.

The chain employs TRBV25-1 and TRBJ1-2; D uncertain. CDR1 and CDR2 from the germline V gene are MGHDK and SYGVNS. The V end lost 4 bases, the J end lost 11 bases, and 11 bases lay between the germline ends. The CDR3 is 11 residues long. The CDR3 coding sequence is TGTGCCAGCAGTGGCGCCGGGAAGTACACCTTC. Amino acid sequence: CASSGAGKYTF.

The chain links TRBV4-2 to TRBJ2-5, with 8 bases lining up with TRBD2. This CDR3 is 16 amino acids long. Trimming cost V 0 bases and J 3 bases; bases outside gene matches: 6. Germline V gene sequence: CDR1 LGHNA, CDR2 YNFKEQ. The CDR3 is CASSQERGSGKETQYF. The CDR3, as DNA: TGTGCCAGCAGCCAAGAACGGGGTAGCGGGAAAGAGACCCAGTACTTC.

This clone was picked up one time. The rearrangement joins TRBV5-1 to TRBJ2-3, with 10 bases matching TRBD1. Trimming took 1 base from V and 1 from J; bases not matched to a gene: 3. Germline lookup yields CDR1 SGHRS and CDR2 YFSETQ. The CDR3 contains 16 residues. Here the CDR3 DNA reads TGCGCCAGCAGCTTGAGGGACAGGGGTGGCACAGATACGCAGTATTTT. This codes for CASSLRDRGGTDTQYF. Drawing the rest from reference TRBV5-1 and TRBJ2-3, the complete variable domain is KAGVTQTPRYLIKTRGQQVTLSCSPISGHRSVSWYQQTPGQGLQFLFEYFSETQRNKGNFPGRFSGRQFSNSRSEMNVSTLELGDSALYLCASSLRDRGGTDTQYFGPGTRLTVL.

This rearrangement joins TRBV30 to TRBJ2-5; 8 nucleotides line up with TRBD2. V gave up 3 bases and J gave up 5 bases; unmatched junction bases: 11. Germline CDR1 and CDR2: GTSNPN and SVGIG (reference sequence). The CDR3 consists of 15 residues. For the CDR3, the DNA is TGTGCCTGGAGCCCCGGGACGGGAGGGGTTGAGACCCAGTACTTC. Translating gives CAWSPGTGGVETQYF.

This rearrangement joins TRBV5-6 to TRBJ1-2; D ambiguous. Trimming stripped 3 bases from V and 3 bases from J, with 3 bases between. CDR1 is SGHDT and CDR2 is YYEEEE in the germline V gene. The CDR3 is 11 residues long. The CDR3 bases are TGTGCCAGCAGCTCCGACTATGGCTACACCTTC. It codes for CASSSDYGYTF.

V is TRBV10-3 and J is TRBJ2-7; TRBD2 matches 14 bases. With V trimmed by 4 bases and J by 6 bases, 8 bases remained unmatched. Germline V gene data show CDR1 as ENHRY and CDR2 as SYGVKD. The CDR3 runs 16 residues. In DNA, the CDR3 is TGTGCCATCAGTGCGGAGCCGGGACTAGCGGGAGTCGAGCAGTACTTC. This sequence encodes CAISAEPGLAGVEQYF.

This clone was picked up one time. This chain joins TRBV6-5 and TRBJ2-5, with 8 bases lining up with TRBD2. The CDR3 totals 16 residues. The germline V gene has CDR1 MNHEY and CDR2 SVGAGI. Trimming cost V 4 bases and J 1 base; bases outside gene matches: 8. CDR3 bases: TGTGCCAGCAGTTCTGGTGGACTAGCTCTCCAAGAGACCCAGTACTTC. Translating it yields CASSSGGLALQETQYF.

The chain carries TRBV2 and TRBJ2-7; 14 bases map to TRBD2. V trimming: 4 bases; J trimming: 6 bases; junction bases outside the gene matches: 2. The CDR3 has 14 residues. The germline V gene has CDR1 SNHLY and CDR2 FYNNEI. CDR3 loop: CASSGTSGRSEQYF. CDR3 bases: TGTGCCAGCAGTGGGACTAGCGGGAGGAGCGAGCAGTACTTC.

This CDR3 reads CASSSLGGAAGELFF. The CDR3 DNA sequence: TGTGCCAGCAGCTCCCTTGGGGGGGCCGCGGGTGAGCTGTTTTTT. The chain carries TRBV5-5 and TRBJ2-2; D might be TRBD2 (7 bases). Germline lookup yields CDR1 SGHKS and CDR2 YYEKEE (reference sequence). This CDR3 is 15 amino acids long. V lost 3 bases to trimming and J lost 11 bases, with 20 bases between them.

The chain links TRBV4-1 to TRBJ2-3, with TRBD2 matching 11 bases. The V segment lost 5 bases and the J segment 2 bases; nucleotides outside the gene matches: 3. The CDR3 is made up of 15 amino acids. Germline loops: CDR1 MGHRA, CDR2 YSYEKL. In DNA, the CDR3 is TGCGCCAGCAGCAAACTAGCGGGAGCCACAGATACGCAGTATTTT. Amino acids: CASSKLAGATDTQYF.

The CDR3 here is CASSPAGQGYTEAFF. In nucleotides, the CDR3 is TGTGCCAGCAGCCCCGCGGGACAGGGGTACACTGAAGCTTTCTTT. The chain employs TRBV7-3 and TRBJ1-1; 10 bases match TRBD1. V gave up 5 bases and J gave up 3 bases; unmatched junction bases: 6. CDR1 and CDR2 (germline): SGHTA, FQGTGA. The CDR3 runs to 15 residues.

With regard to this clone: One junction end disagrees with the germline gene, perhaps due to a read error. This sequence joins TRBV29-1 and TRBJ2-5; 10 nucleotides line up with TRBD1. The CDR3 length is 14 residues. Germline loops: CDR1 SQVTM, CDR2 ANQGSEA. CDR3: CSVEAGTGAETQYF. CDR3 sequence (DNA): TGCAGCGTTGAGGCCGGGACAGGGGCAGAGACTCAGTACTTC.

V is TRBV7-8 and J is TRBJ2-3; perhaps TRBD2 as D (7 bases). Germline V lookup: CDR1 SGHVS, CDR2 FQNEAQ. The ends were cut back, 4 bases at V and 6 bases at J, with 11 bases in the middle. CDR3 length: 13 amino acids. The CDR3 spells CASSSGGRDTQYF. CDR3 DNA sequence: TGTGCCAGCAGCTCCGGGGGGCGTGATACGCAGTATTTT.

The V gene is TRBV25-1, the J gene TRBJ1-4, with D possibly matching TRBD1 (6 bases). Trimming removed 1 base from V and 6 bases from J, with 12 bases in between. The germline gives CDR1 MGHDK, CDR2 SYGVNS. The length of the CDR3 is 15 residues. In DNA, the CDR3 is TGTGCCAGCAGTGAATCCAGGGGCGCGCATGAAAAACTGTTTTTT. Translated, it gives CASSESRGAHEKLFF.

J is TRBJ1-1 and V is TRBV6-5; the D gene is possibly TRBD1 (5 bases). The CDR3 runs 13 residues. Germline lookup yields CDR1 MNHEY and CDR2 SVGAGI. V was pared by 6 bases and J by 0 bases, with 8 bases between. CDR3 protein: CASRKTVNTEAFF. The CDR3 nucleotides read TGTGCCAGCAGGAAGACAGTGAACACTGAAGCTTTCTTT.

The CDR3 DNA reads as TGCGCCAGCAGCCAGGAAGCGGGGTCGGGAACTGAAGCTTTCTTT. Translating it yields CASSQEAGSGTEAFF. This chain uses TRBV4-3 with TRBJ1-1, with D uncertain. Germline CDR1 reads LGHNA; CDR2 reads YSLEER. V was pared by 3 bases and J by 5 bases, with 16 bases between. The CDR3 sequence is 15 residues long.

The chain has TRBV15 and TRBJ1-1; D ambiguous. Germline CDR1 reads LNHNV; CDR2 reads YYDKDF (reference sequence). Trimming removed 0 bases at V and 2 bases at J, with 7 bases between. The CDR3 runs to 14 residues. The CDR3 sequence: CATSRDLINTEAFF. The DNA of the CDR3 is TGTGCCACCAGCAGAGATCTAATCAACACTGAAGCTTTCTTT.

The gene calls are TRBV19 and TRBJ2-5; D ambiguous. CDR3 size: 14 residues. Trimming pared 1 base from V and 5 bases from J, leaving 11 bases between. The germline CDR1 and CDR2 sequences are LNHDA and SQIVND (reference sequence). CDR3 in DNA: TGTGCCAGTAGTATAGGTGGCCCGTCGGAGACCCAGTACTTC. It specifies CASSIGGPSETQYF.